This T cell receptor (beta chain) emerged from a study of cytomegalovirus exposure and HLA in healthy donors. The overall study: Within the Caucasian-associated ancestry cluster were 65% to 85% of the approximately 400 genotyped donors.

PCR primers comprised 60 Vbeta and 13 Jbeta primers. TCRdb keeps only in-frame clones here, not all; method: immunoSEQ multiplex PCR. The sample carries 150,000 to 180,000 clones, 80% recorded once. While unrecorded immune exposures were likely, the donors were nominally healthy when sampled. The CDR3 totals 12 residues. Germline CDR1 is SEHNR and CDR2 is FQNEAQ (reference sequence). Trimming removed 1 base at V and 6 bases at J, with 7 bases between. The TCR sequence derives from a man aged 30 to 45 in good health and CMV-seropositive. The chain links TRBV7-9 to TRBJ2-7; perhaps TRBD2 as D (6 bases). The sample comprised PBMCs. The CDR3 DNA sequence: TGTGCCAGCAGCTTAGGCGGGGCCGAGCAGTACTTC. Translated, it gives CASSLGGAEQYF.